These 16 T cell receptor beta chains originate from one sample sequenced in a study of T cell repertoires in cytomegalovirus infection. Each CDR3 protein is one row after TCRdb ran MiXCR on the reads. Among 350,000 to 550,000 distinct CDR3 sequences listed, 31% were seen once. The specimen sequenced was PBMCs. The receptors originated from a human donor in good health (CMV status not recorded). Some clones in this sample may be carry-over from other donors' samples.

This chain joins TRBV5-4 and TRBJ2-5; no clear D. From germline, CDR1 is SGHNT and CDR2 YYREEE (reference sequence). V was cut by 0 bases and J by 0 bases, with 9 bases left in between. The CDR3 has 15 residues. The CDR3 protein is CASSLVVGYQETQYF. CDR3 nucleotide sequence: TGTGCCAGCAGCTTGGTAGTGGGGTACCAAGAGACCCAGTACTTC.

In its sample, this clonotype was seen a few times. The rearrangement links TRBV6-6 to TRBJ2-7; the match to TRBD1 covers 8 bases. V lost 4 bases, J lost 13 bases, and 9 bases stayed unmatched. Germline CDR1 and CDR2: MNHNY and SVGAGI (reference sequence). The CDR3 is made up of 12 amino acids. The DNA of the CDR3 is TGTGCCAGCAGTTCCAGGGGGCGTGATCCCTACTTC. Its protein is CASSSRGRDPYF.

This sequence joins TRBV27 and TRBJ2-5; D tentatively fits TRBD1 or TRBD2 (5 bases each). The CDR3 has 13 residues. Germline V gene sequence: CDR1 MNHEY, CDR2 SMNVEV (reference sequence). With 3 bases removed from V and 6 bases from J, the gap between germline ends came to 11 bases. CDR3 sequence: CASSLGPRKTQYF. The DNA of the CDR3 is TGTGCCAGCAGTTTGGGACCGCGGAAGACCCAGTACTTC.

This clonotype was seen only a few times. This chain links TRBV29-1 with TRBJ1-2, with a possible D match to TRBD1 (6 bases). Between the trimmed V and J ends, which lost 0 bases and 2 bases, there was a span of 16 bases. The germline gives CDR1 SQVTM, CDR2 ANQGSEA. The CDR3 is 16 residues long. In nucleotides, the CDR3 is TGCAGCGTTGAAGATCACGACCGGGACATCAACTATGGCTACACCTTC. This encodes CSVEDHDRDINYGYTF.

This clonotype has a single count. A read error may explain this, as a much larger clone is one base away. The V call is TRBV7-2, the J call TRBJ2-7, with 12 bases matching TRBD2. Germline trimming cut 5 bases from V and 3 bases from J; bases unmatched to any gene: 2. CDR1 and CDR2 (germline): SGHTA, FQGNSA. There are 14 residues in the CDR3. The CDR3 region is CASSTGLAGYEQYF. CDR3 DNA: TGTGCCAGCAGCACGGGACTAGCGGGCTACGAGCAGTACTTC.

In regard to this clonotype: Germline is not matched at one junction end, which may reflect a read error. CDR3 residues: CASSFPGGSQETQYF. The DNA of the CDR3 is TGTGCCAGCAGCTTCCCCGGGGGCAGCCAAGAGACCCAGTACTTC. The genes are TRBV5-3 and TRBJ2-5, with D possibly called TRBD1 or TRBD2 (6 bases each). TRBV5-3 qualifies as an ORF whose function is uncertain. The CDR3 is made up of 15 amino acids.

The chain uses TRBV6-5 and TRBJ2-1; 15 positions match TRBD2. The CDR3 spans 17 residues. Germline trimming cut 5 bases from V and 4 bases from J; bases unmatched to any gene: 6. The germline V gene has CDR1 MNHEY and CDR2 SVGAGI. CDR3 in DNA: TGTGCCAGCAGTCCCGGGACTAGCGGGGGGCCTTACAATGAGCAGTTCTTC. Translated, it gives CASSPGTSGGPYNEQFF.

This clonotype was observed a handful of times. J is TRBJ2-5 and V is TRBV19; weak D call: TRBD1 (6 bases). The CDR3 spans 14 residues. Trimming shortened V by 4 bases and J by 4 bases, and 13 bases separated the two germline ends. Germline values: CDR1 LNHDA, CDR2 SQIVND (reference sequence). CDR3 coding DNA: TGTGCCAGTAGTACTTTACTAGGGGGAGAGACCCAGTACTTC. Its translation is CASSTLLGGETQYF. Based on the CDR3 plus reference TRBV19 and TRBJ2-5, the full variable domain is DGGITQSPKYLFRKEGQNVTLSCEQNLNHDAMYWYRQDPGQGLRLIYYSQIVNDFQKGDIAEGYSVSREKKESFPLTVTSAQKNPTAFYLCASSTLLGGETQYFGPGTRLLVL.

A word on this clonotype: At one end, the junction sequence differs from germline, possibly due to a read error. The J gene is TRBJ1-4, the V gene TRBV6-6; 11 nucleotides align to TRBD1. In germline, CDR1 is MNHNY, CDR2 SVGAGI (reference sequence). There are 20 residues in the CDR3. The CDR3 here is CAISWDADRGHSRTNEKLFF. The CDR3 DNA sequence: TGTGCCATCAGTTGGGATGCGGACAGGGGGCATAGTAGAACTAATGAAAAACTGTTTTTT.

This clonotype appeared a few times. The V call is TRBV5-1, the J call TRBJ2-5; the D gene is possibly TRBD1 (6 bases). Trimming removed 1 base from V and 1 base from J, with 14 bases in between. Per germline, CDR1 SGHRS and CDR2 YFSETQ. The CDR3 spans 16 residues. CDR3 sequence: CASSLSPGATQETQYF. In DNA form, the CDR3 reads TGCGCCAGCAGCTTGTCGCCAGGGGCCACCCAAGAGACCCAGTACTTC. The full variable domain, its missing parts supplied by reference TRBV5-1 and TRBJ2-5, is KAGVTQTPRYLIKTRGQQVTLSCSPISGHRSVSWYQQTPGQGLQFLFEYFSETQRNKGNFPGRFSGRQFSNSRSEMNVSTLELGDSALYLCASSLSPGATQETQYFGPGTRLLVL.

J is TRBJ2-2 and V is TRBV20-1; TRBD1 might be the D (6 bases). V was shortened by 3 bases and J by 4 bases, with 15 bases between the two germline ends. This CDR3 region has 15 residues. Germline CDR1 reads DFQATT; CDR2 reads SNEGSKA (reference sequence). The CDR3 reads CSARRRGGSTGELFF. The CDR3 region has the DNA TGCAGTGCTAGGAGAAGAGGGGGAAGCACCGGGGAGCTGTTTTTT.

In this sample, this clonotype turned up many times. In nucleotides, the CDR3 is TGTGCCAGCAGTTTGGGTCACGGGGACGAAAAACTGTTTTTT. Translation gives CASSLGHGDEKLFF. This chain joins TRBV12-3 or TRBV12-4 and TRBJ1-4; the D gene is possibly TRBD1 (5 bases). The CDR3 spans 14 residues. Trimming cost V 3 bases and J 8 bases, with 13 bases left between them.

V is TRBV30 and J is TRBJ1-5; 11 bases align to TRBD1. After removal of 2 bases from V and 5 bases from J, the junction contained 5 bases not matched to a gene. This CDR3 is built from 15 residues. Looked up from germline, CDR1 is GTSNPN and CDR2 is SVGIG (reference sequence). CDR3 residues: CAWSPRTGGDQPQHF. CDR3 DNA sequence: TGTGCCTGGAGTCCCCGGACAGGGGGCGATCAGCCCCAGCATTTT.

A note on this clonotype: One junction end does not reproduce the germline sequence, and a read error may be involved. As DNA, the CDR3 is TGTGTCAGCAGTTTTTATTCGGCGGGCTCCAATCAGCCCCAGCATTTT. Its translation: CVSSFYSAGSNQPQHF. J is TRBJ1-5 and V is TRBV28; D call uncertain. Germline V gene sequence: CDR1 MDHEN, CDR2 SYDVKM. The CDR3 is made up of 16 amino acids. The full variable domain, its missing parts supplied by reference TRBV28 and TRBJ1-5, is DVKVTQSSRYLVKRTGEKVFLECVQDMDHENMFWYRQDPGLGLRLIYFSYDVKMKEKGDIPEGYSVSREKKERFSLILESASTNQTSMYLCVSSFYSAGSNQPQHFGDGTRLSIL.

The chain is built from TRBV5-4 and TRBJ1-1; tentatively, D is TRBD1 (6 bases). V lost 0 bases to trimming and J lost 4 bases, with 10 bases between them. CDR1 SGHNT and CDR2 YYREEE come from the germline V gene (reference sequence). There are 14 residues in the CDR3. CDR3 in amino acids: CASSLDPGATEAFF. CDR3 sequence (DNA): TGTGCCAGCAGCTTGGATCCGGGGGCCACTGAAGCTTTCTTT.

The chain uses TRBV20-1 and TRBJ2-5, with D unresolved. Germline V gene data show CDR1 as DFQATT and CDR2 as SNEGSKA (reference sequence). V was clipped by 0 bases and J by 4 bases, with 18 bases between them. The CDR3 sequence is 16 residues long. In nucleotides, the CDR3 is TGCAGTGCTAGAGATCTACAGCCCAGCAATAGAGAGACCCAGTACTTC. Residues: CSARDLQPSNRETQYF.